This T cell receptor (beta chain) stems from a study of OX40 agonist ivuxolimab in advanced cancers. Turning to the study itself: Patients achieving partial responses numbered three: one hepatocellular carcinoma case and two cutaneous melanoma cases.

This table comes from immunoSEQ multiplex PCR, and its TCRdb copy is limited to in-frame clones, with some not included. This table holds about 78,000 clones, roughly 91% found once. Note on this clone: Its antigen is not identified.

CDR1 and CDR2 from the germline V gene are SGHKS and YYEKEE (reference sequence). The CDR3 totals 14 residues. With 0 bases removed from V and 1 base from J, the gap between germline ends came to 7 bases. The study's findings and limits: Doses of 0.1 to 3.0 mg/kg were accompanied by clonal expansion of CD4+ and CD8+ blood T cells by week 6.

The sequence derives from an adult with an advanced solid tumor such as melanoma, head and neck, liver or kidney cancer. This chain uses TRBV5-5 with TRBJ1-1; no clear D. Sequences were derived from CD4+ or CD8+ T cells sorted from blood, sampled in a trial of the OX40 agonist ivuxolimab. The CDR3 protein is CASSLGHSNTEAFF. The CDR3 coding sequence is TGTGCCAGCAGCTTGGGACATTCGAACACTGAAGCTTTCTTT.